A selection of T cell receptor beta chains follows, all from one sample in a study of Graves' ophthalmopathy and Graves' hyperthyroidism. Via MiXCR, TCRdb re-called the multiplex PCR reads, giving one row per CDR3 protein. This sample has 300,000 to 400,000 distinct CDR3 sequences, with 15% to 20% found just once. The sample was peripheral blood. These receptors all come from an adult man with Graves' ophthalmopathy. CDR3s include the opening cysteine and the closing phenylalanine or tryptophan. D genes are given only for firm matches. Expanded clones are given a class, and other clones once, few, many or no size at all.

v_call,clone_size,d_call,j_call,cdr3_nt,cdr3_aa
TRBV29-1,many,.,TRBJ1-1,TGCAGCGTTTCACCGGGGGCTACTGAAGCTTTCTTT,CSVSPGATEAFF
TRBV6-1,.,.,TRBJ2-7,TGTGCCAGCACTCTCCGGGCGGGAAGACTCTACGAGCAGTACTTC,CASTLRAGRLYEQYF
TRBV27,many,.,TRBJ2-5,TGTGCCAGCAGCCTACAGGGACTAGAGACCCAGTACTTC,CASSLQGLETQYF
TRBV20-1,many,.,TRBJ2-7,TGCAGTGCTCTTGGGGGGGCGTCCTACGAGCAGTACTTC,CSALGGASYEQYF
TRBV12-3/TRBV12-4,.,TRBD2,TRBJ2-7,TGTGCCACCCAGCCCCTAGCGGGAGTCGAGCAGTACTTC,CATQPLAGVEQYF
TRBV18,many,.,TRBJ2-7,TGTGCCAGCTCAGGCCCAGGGACTCCTCTTGTGCAGTACTTC,CASSGPGTPLVQYF
TRBV28,many,TRBD1,TRBJ2-7,TGTGCCAGCAGCCCTAATGCGGGACAGGAATACTACGAGCAGTACTTC,CASSPNAGQEYYEQYF
TRBV6-5,many,.,TRBJ2-2,TGTGCCAGCAGCCTAGAGAGTCGGGCCGGGGAGCTGTTTTTT,CASSLESRAGELFF
TRBV12-3/TRBV12-4,many,TRBD1,TRBJ1-2,TGTGCCAGCAGTTTCGCGGACAGGGGTAACTATGGCTACACCTTC,CASSFADRGNYGYTF
TRBV28,many,.,TRBJ1-1,TGTGCCAGCAGCCTAGGGCAGAGGTACGGTGAAGCTTTCTTT,CASSLGQRYGEAFF
TRBV6-5,many,TRBD1,TRBJ2-7,TGTGCCAGCAGTCGGACACCGGGACAGGGGTTCTCCTACGAGCAGTACTTC,CASSRTPGQGFSYEQYF
TRBV6-1,many,.,TRBJ2-7,TGTGCCAGCAGTCGCAGACAGCCTTACGAGCAGTACTTC,CASSRRQPYEQYF
TRBV6-4,many,.,TRBJ2-7,TGTGCCAGCAGCCCCACGATGATAAGCGAGCAGTACTTC,CASSPTMISEQYF
TRBV7-9,many,.,TRBJ1-3,TGTGCCAGCAGCTCGGACAGCAGAAACACCATATATTTT,CASSSDSRNTIYF
TRBV20-1,many,.,TRBJ1-2,TGCAGTGCAAGAGCCTTTGGTGGGCTTTATGGCTACACCTTC,CSARAFGGLYGYTF
TRBV7-2,many,.,TRBJ2-4,TGTGCCAGCAGTTCAACAGAGGTTCAGTACTTC,CASSSTEVQYF
TRBV7-2,many,TRBD1,TRBJ1-2,TGTGCCAGCAGCGCGCAGGGGGCAGTGTATGGCTACACCTTC,CASSAQGAVYGYTF
TRBV28,.,.,TRBJ2-7,TGTGCCAGCAGTTACTTACCCGCCAGCGGCTACGAGCAGTACTTC,CASSYLPASGYEQYF
TRBV5-6,few,.,TRBJ2-5,TGTGCCAGCAGCTTGAAGATGTTGAAAGAGACCCAGTACTTC,CASSLKMLKETQYF
TRBV28,many,.,TRBJ2-2,TGTGCCAGCAGTCCACGGACAAGACCGAACACCGGGGAGCTGTTTTTT,CASSPRTRPNTGELFF
TRBV28,.,.,TRBJ1-5,TGTGCCAGCAGTACTCGGACAGACCATGGTCAGCCCCAGCATTTT,CASSTRTDHGQPQHF
TRBV18,many,.,TRBJ1-1,TGTGCCACGGTTGGGGTGGCGAACACTGAAGCTTTCTTT,CATVGVANTEAFF
TRBV27,many,TRBD1,TRBJ1-1,TGTGCCAGCAGTTTTCTGACAGGGGGTGGTCACACTGAAGCTTTCTTT,CASSFLTGGGHTEAFF
TRBV20-1,many,TRBD2,TRBJ2-7,TGCAGTGTCATGAGCGGGAGGGCCTACGAGCAGTACTTC,CSVMSGRAYEQYF
TRBV20-1,many,.,TRBJ2-7,TGCAGTGTTAGAGAAAGGTACGAGCAGTACTTC,CSVRERYEQYF
TRBV12-3/TRBV12-4,many,TRBD1,TRBJ1-5,TGTGCCAGCAGCACAGGGGAGAATCAGCCCCAGCATTTT,CASSTGENQPQHF
TRBV15,many,.,TRBJ2-7,TGTGCCACCAGCAGAGGTAAAAACTACGAGCAGTACTTC,CATSRGKNYEQYF
TRBV3-2,many,.,TRBJ1-1,TGTGCCAGCAGCCGGGGTATAGGTTTGGGACAACAGGGGGCAAATATGAACACTGAAGCTTTCTTT,CASSRGIGLGQQGANMNTEAFF
TRBV9,many,.,TRBJ2-5,TGTGCCAGCAGCGTCAGTTCGGAACTACCGTACCAAGAGACCCAGTACTTC,CASSVSSELPYQETQYF
TRBV20-1,many,.,TRBJ2-7,TGCAGTGCTGGAGGGCTCCTATACGAGCAGTACTTC,CSAGGLLYEQYF
TRBV19,many,.,TRBJ1-1,TGTGCCAGTAGTATGCCCCCGGCCACTGAAGCTTTCTTT,CASSMPPATEAFF
TRBV3-1,many,TRBD2,TRBJ2-7,TGTGCCAGCAGCCAGGACTGGGCTAGCGGCTACTACGAGCAGTACTTC,CASSQDWASGYYEQYF
TRBV20-1,many,TRBD1,TRBJ2-7,TGCAGTGCTCGCACCGGGACAGGGAAGTACGAGCAGTACTTC,CSARTGTGKYEQYF
TRBV6-1,.,.,TRBJ1-5,TGTGCCAGCAGTAATAGACGGGCAGGGCTCAATCAGCCCCAGCATTTT,CASSNRRAGLNQPQHF
TRBV6-5,many,.,TRBJ2-7,TGTGCCAGCAGTAACCGGGGGACCTACGAGCAGTACTTC,CASSNRGTYEQYF
TRBV12-3/TRBV12-4,many,TRBD2,TRBJ2-7,TGTGCCAGCAGTACGCTCGGGGGGGAGCCCTACGAGCAGTACTTC,CASSTLGGEPYEQYF
TRBV12-5,many,TRBD1,TRBJ1-1,TGTGCTAGTGGTTTGGTACAGGGGTTAGGGCCTATCACTGAAGCTTTCTTT,CASGLVQGLGPITEAFF
TRBV2,many,TRBD1,TRBJ2-7,TGTGCCAGCAGTAGAATGACAGGGCCCATATTCGAGCAGTACTTC,CASSRMTGPIFEQYF
TRBV30,many,.,TRBJ1-1,TGTGCTCTGACGGTTATGAACACTGAAGCTTTCTTT,CALTVMNTEAFF
TRBV7-3,.,TRBD1,TRBJ2-2,TGTGCCAGCAGCTCCGGGACAGGAATTCCCGGGGAGCTGTTTTTT,CASSSGTGIPGELFF
TRBV10-3,.,.,TRBJ1-6,TGTGCCATCAGTGAGTCGTCCGGGGACCGTAATTCACCCCTCCACTTT,CAISESSGDRNSPLHF